These 16 T cell receptor beta chains share one sample of origin, sequenced in a study of human T cells and chemical hapten exposure. Time point described: patch test 1, 2 weeks after DPC sensitization. Treatment of the sample: therapeutic diphenylcyclopropenone sensitization with weekly scalp DPC. TCRdb reprocessed the RACE reads with MiXCR, giving one entry per CDR3 protein. The data hold tens of thousands of distinct CDR3 sequences, with roughly a tenth observed a single time. The source material was whole blood, sampled in connection with sensitization to the hapten diphenylcyclopropenone (DPC). All receptors come from a woman between 50 and 59 years old with alopecia areata. Some clones in this sample may be carry-over from other donors' samples.

This clonotype was detected many times. The chain couples TRBV7-9 to TRBJ2-7, with 7 bases lining up with TRBD1. Germline CDR1 and CDR2: SEHNR and FQNEAQ (reference sequence). The CDR3 length is 19 residues. The junction had 21 bases not matched to a gene; V was cut back by 2 bases and J by 5 bases. CDR3 protein: CASSLYRSSGRQGLDEQYF. CDR3 sequence (DNA): TGTGCCAGCAGCTTATATCGTAGTTCCGGGCGACAGGGCCTCGACGAGCAGTACTTC.

This clonotype was found a few times. The chain links TRBV14 to TRBJ2-7; a weak D match, TRBD2 (6 bases). This CDR3 region has 13 residues. V was clipped by 1 base and J by 4 bases, with 8 bases between them. The V gene's germline CDR1 is SGHDN and CDR2 FVKESK. The CDR3 DNA follows: TGTGCCAGCAGCCAAGGGCTAGCGTACGAGCAGTACTTC. This codes for CASSQGLAYEQYF.

The chain uses TRBV5-5 and TRBJ2-3, with TRBD2 identical over 8 bases. The CDR3 totals 15 residues. The germline CDR1 and CDR2 sequences are SGHKS and YYEKEE (reference sequence). V lost 4 bases, J lost 2 bases, and 6 bases stayed unmatched. This chain's CDR3 is CASSPGGRPTDTQYF. The DNA of the CDR3 is TGTGCCAGCAGCCCGGGGGGGCGGCCCACAGATACGCAGTATTTT.

The gene calls are TRBV3-1 and TRBJ1-5; the D gene is possibly TRBD1 (5 bases). Germline values: CDR1 LGHDT, CDR2 YNNKEL (reference sequence). There are 16 residues in the CDR3. V was cut by 2 bases and J by 0 bases, with 11 bases left in between. CDR3 in amino acids: CASSQTSQGSNQPQHF. The CDR3 nucleotides read TGTGCCAGCAGCCAAACATCGCAGGGTAGCAATCAGCCCCAGCATTTT.

This clonotype showed up many times. This rearrangement joins TRBV24-1 to TRBJ2-1, with 7 bases aligning to TRBD2. The CDR3 is 13 amino acids. Trimming cost V 9 bases and J 7 bases; bases outside gene matches: 8. The V gene's germline CDR1 is KGHDR and CDR2 SFDVKD. The CDR3 here is CATGTGGYNEQFF. The DNA for the CDR3 is TGTGCCACCGGGACGGGAGGATATAATGAGCAGTTCTTC.

The J gene is TRBJ2-7, the V gene TRBV3-1, with D perhaps TRBD1 or TRBD2 (6 bases each). The V gene's germline CDR1 is LGHDT and CDR2 YNNKEL (reference sequence). With 6 bases removed from V and 6 bases from J, the gap between germline ends came to 15 bases. The CDR3 is 13 residues long. CDR3 sequence reads: CASRGQQGGEQYF. CDR3 nucleotide sequence: TGTGCCAGCAGGGGACAACAGGGAGGCGAGCAGTACTTC.

This clonotype was seen more than once but under ten times. V usage is TRBV11-2 and J usage is TRBJ2-7; D assignment may be TRBD1 or TRBD2 (6 bases each). Trimming shortened V by 5 bases and J by 4 bases, and 15 bases separated the two germline ends. This CDR3 is 14 amino acids long. Germline V gene lookup returns CDR1 SGHAT and CDR2 FQNNGV. The CDR3 loop reads CASSRGAVSYEQYF. The CDR3 nucleotides read TGTGCCAGCAGCAGGGGGGCAGTCTCATACGAGCAGTACTTC.

This clonotype has at least ten counts. The chain carries TRBV20-1 and TRBJ1-2, with D unresolved. The CDR3 contains 14 residues. V lost 0 bases and J lost 6, with 14 bases in between. Germline V lookup: CDR1 DFQATT, CDR2 SNEGSKA (reference sequence). The CDR3 sequence is CSARDLQLPNGYTF. CDR3 bases: TGCAGTGCTAGAGATTTACAGCTTCCGAATGGCTACACCTTC.

There are many counts of this clonotype. The V call is TRBV5-1, the J call TRBJ2-2, with a weak D call TRBD2 (6 bases). Per the germline V gene, CDR1 is SGHRS and CDR2 is YFSETQ. With 4 bases removed from V and 8 bases from J, the gap between germline ends came to 15 bases. The CDR3 runs to 14 residues. CDR3 bases: TGCGCCAGCAGCCGTGATTGGGGAGGAGGGGAGCTGTTTTTT. Translation: CASSRDWGGGELFF. The variable domain in full, with the rest retrieved from reference TRBV5-1 and TRBJ2-2, is KAGVTQTPRYLIKTRGQQVTLSCSPISGHRSVSWYQQTPGQGLQFLFEYFSETQRNKGNFPGRFSGRQFSNSRSEMNVSTLELGDSALYLCASSRDWGGGELFFGEGSRLTVL.

The chain has TRBV20-1 and TRBJ2-1, with 12 nucleotides matching TRBD2. In germline, CDR1 is DFQATT, CDR2 SNEGSKA (reference sequence). CDR3 length: 15 amino acids. V shed 6 bases and J 3 bases; nucleotides not matched to a gene: 6. The CDR3, as DNA: TGCAGTGCGAAGAAGACTAGCGGGGGCTACAATGAGCAGTTCTTC. It codes for CSAKKTSGGYNEQFF.

The chain uses TRBV5-1 and TRBJ1-1; TRBD1 agrees at 7 bases. This CDR3 has 15 residues. CDR1 and CDR2 from the germline V gene are SGHRS and YFSETQ. V was clipped by 4 bases and J by 1 base; unmatched bases: 7. CDR3 in DNA: TGCGCCAGCAGCCGCAGGGGGGCCCCGAACACTGAAGCTTTCTTT. Translation gives CASSRRGAPNTEAFF.

The sample holds a few counts of this clonotype. The J gene is TRBJ1-2, the V gene TRBV12-3 or TRBV12-4; tentatively, D is TRBD1 (5 bases). This CDR3 region has 15 residues. V lost 2 bases and J 2 bases, leaving 12 bases between the germline ends. CDR3 protein: CASSLLGDSNYGYTF. DNA of the CDR3: TGTGCCAGCAGTTTATTGGGGGATTCCAACTATGGCTACACCTTC.

At least ten counts were recorded for this clonotype. J is TRBJ1-6 and V is TRBV4-1; no clear D. Per the germline V gene, CDR1 is MGHRA and CDR2 is YSYEKL. The CDR3 extends over 14 amino acids. V gave up 2 bases and J gave up 6 bases, with 8 bases separating them. CDR3: CASSQSRFNSPLHF. CDR3 in DNA: TGCGCCAGCAGCCAATCACGGTTTAATTCACCCCTCCACTTT.

The chain recombines TRBV6-2 or TRBV6-3 with TRBJ2-1; weak D call: TRBD1 (5 bases). From germline, CDR1 is MNHEY and CDR2 SVGEGT. There are 15 residues in the CDR3. Trimming took 4 bases from V and 4 from J, leaving 14 bases between them. The CDR3 spells CASSLTASYYNEQFF. The DNA for the CDR3 is TGTGCCAGCAGTTTGACAGCATCTTATTACAATGAGCAGTTCTTC.

This clonotype was observed at least ten times. For the CDR3, the DNA is TGTGCCAGCAGTTACCGTGGGGGACAGCTTAATTCACCCCTCCACTTT. This sequence encodes CASSYRGGQLNSPLHF. The chain carries TRBV6-5 and TRBJ1-6, with 7 bases matching TRBD1. This CDR3 contains 16 residues. Losses at the gene ends were 2 bases for V and 6 bases for J; bases not matched to a gene: 7. Germline CDR1 reads MNHEY; CDR2 reads SVGAGI.

This clonotype was recorded at least ten times. The CDR3 bases are TGTGCCAGCTCATCAAGCCGCGGGGAGACCCAGTACTTC. Residues: CASSSSRGETQYF. This chain joins TRBV18 and TRBJ2-5, with TRBD2 as a possible D gene (5 bases). This CDR3 is 13 amino acids long. The germline gives CDR1 KGHSH, CDR2 LQKENI. V was clipped by 5 bases and J by 5 bases, with 12 bases between them. The full variable domain, with the rest looked up from reference TRBV18 and TRBJ2-5, is NAGVMQNPRHLVRRRGQEARLRCSPMKGHSHVYWYRQLPEEGLKFMVYLQKENIIDESGMPKERFSAEFPKEGPSILRIQQVVRGDSAAYFCASSSSRGETQYFGPGTRLLVL.